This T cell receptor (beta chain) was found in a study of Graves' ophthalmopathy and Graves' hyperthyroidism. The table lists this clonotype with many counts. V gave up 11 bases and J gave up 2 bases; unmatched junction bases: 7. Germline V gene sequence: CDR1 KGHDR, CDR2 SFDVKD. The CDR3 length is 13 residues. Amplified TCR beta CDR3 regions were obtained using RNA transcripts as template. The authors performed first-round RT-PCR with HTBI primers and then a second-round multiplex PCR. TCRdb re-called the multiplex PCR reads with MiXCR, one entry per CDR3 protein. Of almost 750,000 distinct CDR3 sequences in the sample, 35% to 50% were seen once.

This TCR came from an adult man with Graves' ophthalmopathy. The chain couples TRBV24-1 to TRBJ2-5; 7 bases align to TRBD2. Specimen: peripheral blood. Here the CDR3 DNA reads TGTGCCAGCAAATGGGAGGGGCAAGAGACCCAGTACTTC. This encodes CASKWEGQETQYF.